This TCR beta chain was sequenced in a study of shared clonotypes between healthy human individuals. The CDR3 has 16 amino acids. The germline V gene encodes CDR1 MDHEN and CDR2 SYDVKM. Trimming pared 5 bases from V and 2 bases from J, leaving 17 bases between. The test was conducted at deep level. The repertoire was sequenced with immunoSEQ multiplex PCR; TCRdb's copy has only in-frame clones and lacks some. The sample includes about 2,200,000 clones, about 93% seen only once; the top ten take approximately 1.7%. Naive CD8 cells lacked CD45RO, underwent positive selection for CCR7 and left out terminally differentiated effector memory CD45RA+ cells. Each donor was a Caucasian adult residing in Nashville, Tennessee.

J is TRBJ2-3 and V is TRBV28; tentative D call: TRBD2 (6 bases). This clonotype originated in a young man in good health. Some clones in this sample may be carry-over from other donors' samples. Sequencing was done on a sample of naive CD8+ T cells from PBMCs. DNA for the CDR3: TGTGCCAGCAGTCCCCTTGCGGGAAGCGACACAGATACGCAGTATTTT. Its translation is CASSPLAGSDTDTQYF.